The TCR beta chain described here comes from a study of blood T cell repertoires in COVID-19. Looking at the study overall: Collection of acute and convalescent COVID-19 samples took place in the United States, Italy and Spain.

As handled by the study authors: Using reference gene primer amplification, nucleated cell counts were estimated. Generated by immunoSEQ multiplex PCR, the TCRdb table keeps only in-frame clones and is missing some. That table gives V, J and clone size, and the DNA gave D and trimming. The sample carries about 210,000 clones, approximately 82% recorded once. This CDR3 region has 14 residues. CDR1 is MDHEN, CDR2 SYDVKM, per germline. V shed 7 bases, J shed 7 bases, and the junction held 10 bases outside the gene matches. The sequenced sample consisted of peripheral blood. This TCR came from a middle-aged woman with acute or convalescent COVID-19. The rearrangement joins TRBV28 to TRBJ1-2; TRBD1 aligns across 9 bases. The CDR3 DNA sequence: TGTGCCAGCACCTCTACCCAGACAGGGGGTGGCTACACCTTC. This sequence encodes CASTSTQTGGGYTF.